This T cell receptor (beta chain) derives from a study of T cell responses to AZD1222 COVID-19 vaccine. Libraries were prepared by immunoSEQ multiplex PCR; TCRdb keeps only in-frame clonotypes and omits some of them. The table has about 150,000 clones, around 89% seen once. Worth noting for this clone: What it recognizes is unknown.

This CDR3 has 13 amino acids. With 7 bases removed from V and 4 bases from J, the gap between germline ends came to 13 bases. General study findings and limits: It was only a handful of AZD1222 recipients who were seropositive at baseline. Dominant at 160-218 and 743-854, vaccine-associated CD4 TCRs also spanned spike. Nearly half of spike-specific TCRs reportedly target unmutated variant regions.

This TCR was sampled from an adult in good health. The V and J genes are TRBV12-3 or TRBV12-4 and TRBJ2-5, with D possibly TRBD1 on 6 matching bases. Specimen: peripheral blood, collected on day 0 of AZD1222 vaccination. CDR3 sequence: CASTEAQGETQYF. The CDR3 DNA follows: TGTGCCAGCACCGAGGCACAGGGAGAGACCCAGTACTTC.